What follows is one T cell receptor (beta chain) and its context. What it binds is not known. The CDR3 is 12 residues long. The germline V gene has CDR1 DFQATT and CDR2 SNEGSKA (reference sequence). Trimming cost V 4 bases and J 2 bases, with 9 bases left between them. It was with a sample-barcoded 5' primer and a J-beta primer mix that a second PCR of roughly 7 to 12 cycles was run. TCRdb itself ran the 5' RACE reads through MiXCR, one entry per CDR3 protein. In the table there are 760,000 or so distinct CDR3 sequences, approximately 25% of which are singletons. The data were taken from a study of blood T cells in healthy people across ages. Study-level points and caveats: Observed TCR beta diversity per million T cells went down as age went up. This fall followed a roughly linear course with age.

In addition, the sample was reused for a study of T cells of mothers and their children.

This receptor was identified in a boy under 18 in good health. Specimen: blood. The chain has TRBV20-1 and TRBJ2-7; D uncertain. The CDR3 loop is CSATLLAYEQYF. The CDR3 DNA sequence: TGCAGTGCTACTCTACTTGCCTACGAGCAGTACTTC.